The entry below describes one TCR beta chain. Its antigen is currently unknown. MiXCR, applied by TCRdb to the reads, yields one record per CDR3 protein. The sample gives 140,000 to 150,000 distinct CDR3 sequences, roughly 32% of which show up once; roughly half is in the top ten. The length of the CDR3 is 15 residues. With 2 bases removed from V and 0 bases from J, the gap between germline ends came to 10 bases. This entry is derived from a study of T cell repertoires in cytomegalovirus infection. Sequences were derived from CD8+ T cells from cultured PBMCs, sampled from culture after CMV antigen stimulation. The rearrangement links TRBV12-3 or TRBV12-4 to TRBJ1-1; D is undetermined. The clonotype was recovered from a human donor in good health (CMV status not recorded). Some clones in this sample may be carry-over from other donors' samples. As DNA, the CDR3 is TGTGCCAGCAGTTTATACGGTCGTATGAACACTGAAGCTTTCTTT. This encodes CASSLYGRMNTEAFF.